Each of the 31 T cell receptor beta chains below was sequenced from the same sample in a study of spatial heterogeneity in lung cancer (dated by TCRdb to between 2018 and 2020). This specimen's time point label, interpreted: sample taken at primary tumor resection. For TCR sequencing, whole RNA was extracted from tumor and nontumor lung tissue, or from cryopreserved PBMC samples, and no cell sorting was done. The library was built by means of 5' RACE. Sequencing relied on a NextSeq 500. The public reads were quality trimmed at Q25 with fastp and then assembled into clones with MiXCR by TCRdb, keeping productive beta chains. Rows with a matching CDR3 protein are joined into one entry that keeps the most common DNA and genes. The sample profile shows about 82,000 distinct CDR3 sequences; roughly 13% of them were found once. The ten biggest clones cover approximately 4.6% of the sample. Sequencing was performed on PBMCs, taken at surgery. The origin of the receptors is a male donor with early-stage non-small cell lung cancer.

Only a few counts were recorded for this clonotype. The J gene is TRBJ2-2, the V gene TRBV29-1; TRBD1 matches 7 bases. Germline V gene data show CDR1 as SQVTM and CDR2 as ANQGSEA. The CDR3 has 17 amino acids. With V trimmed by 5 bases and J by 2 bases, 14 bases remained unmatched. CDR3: CSVPKKQGWINTGELFF. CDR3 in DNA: TGCAGCGTTCCAAAAAAACAGGGGTGGATTAACACCGGGGAGCTGTTTTTT.

The CDR3 DNA sequence: TGTGCCAGCAGCCCCGGGACAGCGACCGGGGAGCTGTTTTTT. Translated, it gives CASSPGTATGELFF. This chain links TRBV7-9 with TRBJ2-2; 7 bases agree with TRBD1. CDR1 and CDR2 from the germline V gene are SEHNR and FQNEAQ (reference sequence). The CDR3 is 14 residues long. Trimming cost V 5 bases and J 5 bases; bases outside gene matches: 5.

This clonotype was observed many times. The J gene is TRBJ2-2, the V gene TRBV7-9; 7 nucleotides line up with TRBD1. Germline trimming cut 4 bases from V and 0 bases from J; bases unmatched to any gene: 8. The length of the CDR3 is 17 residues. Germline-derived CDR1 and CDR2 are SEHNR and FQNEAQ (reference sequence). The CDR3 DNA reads TGTGCCAGCAGCTCCCCCCCGGGACAGTCGAACACCGGGGAGCTGTTTTTT. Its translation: CASSSPPGQSNTGELFF.

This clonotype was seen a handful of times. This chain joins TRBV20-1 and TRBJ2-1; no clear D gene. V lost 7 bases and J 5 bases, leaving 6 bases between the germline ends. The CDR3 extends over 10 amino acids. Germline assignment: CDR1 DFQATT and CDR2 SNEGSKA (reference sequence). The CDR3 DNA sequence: TGCAGTGTCCGGGACAATGAGCAGTTCTTC. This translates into CSVRDNEQFF.

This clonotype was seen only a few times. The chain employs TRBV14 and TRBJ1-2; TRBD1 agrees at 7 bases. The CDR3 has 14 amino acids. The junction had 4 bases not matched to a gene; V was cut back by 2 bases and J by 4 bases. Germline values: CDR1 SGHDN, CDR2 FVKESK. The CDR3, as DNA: TGTGCCAGCAGCCAAAGGGACAGTGCCTATGGCTACACCTTC. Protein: CASSQRDSAYGYTF.

The CDR3 nucleotides are TGCAGTGCGCGAGGACAGGGGGATTTTCGCTATGGCTACACCTTC. This encodes CSARGQGDFRYGYTF. V is TRBV20-1 and J is TRBJ1-2; TRBD1 agrees at 10 bases. CDR3 length equals 15 residues. J lost 4 bases, V lost 6 bases, and 11 bases had no gene match. CDR1 is DFQATT, CDR2 SNEGSKA, per germline (reference sequence).

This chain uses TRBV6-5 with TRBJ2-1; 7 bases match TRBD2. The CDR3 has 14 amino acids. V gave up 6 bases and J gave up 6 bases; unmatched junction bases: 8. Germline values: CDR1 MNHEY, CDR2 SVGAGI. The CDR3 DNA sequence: TGTGCCAGCAGACTAGGACTAGGTCCCAATGAGCAGTTCTTC. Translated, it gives CASRLGLGPNEQFF.

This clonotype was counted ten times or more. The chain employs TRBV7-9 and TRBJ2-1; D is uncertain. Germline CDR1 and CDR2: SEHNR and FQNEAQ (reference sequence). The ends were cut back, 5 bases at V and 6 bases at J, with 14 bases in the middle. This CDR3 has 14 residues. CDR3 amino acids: CASSPPWVGNEQFF. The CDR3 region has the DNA TGTGCCAGCAGCCCCCCGTGGGTAGGCAATGAGCAGTTCTTC.

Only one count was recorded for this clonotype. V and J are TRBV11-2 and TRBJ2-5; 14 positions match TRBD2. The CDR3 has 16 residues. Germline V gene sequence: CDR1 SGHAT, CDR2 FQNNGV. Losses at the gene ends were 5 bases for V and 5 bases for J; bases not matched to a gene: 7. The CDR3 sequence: CASSGGLAGEGETQYF. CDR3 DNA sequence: TGTGCCAGCAGCGGGGGACTAGCGGGGGAAGGGGAGACCCAGTACTTC.

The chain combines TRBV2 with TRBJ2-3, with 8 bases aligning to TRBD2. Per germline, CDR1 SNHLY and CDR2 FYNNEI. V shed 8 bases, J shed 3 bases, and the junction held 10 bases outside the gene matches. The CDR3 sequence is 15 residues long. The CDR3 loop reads CASAPREGTTDTQYF. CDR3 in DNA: TGTGCCAGCGCTCCCCGGGAGGGAACTACAGATACGCAGTATTTT. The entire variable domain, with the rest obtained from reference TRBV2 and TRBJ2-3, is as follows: EPEVTQTPSHQVTQMGQEVILRCVPISNHLYFYWYRQILGQKVEFLVSFYNNEISEKSEIFDDQFSVERPDGSNFTLKIRSTKLEDSAMYFCASAPREGTTDTQYFGPGTRLTVL.

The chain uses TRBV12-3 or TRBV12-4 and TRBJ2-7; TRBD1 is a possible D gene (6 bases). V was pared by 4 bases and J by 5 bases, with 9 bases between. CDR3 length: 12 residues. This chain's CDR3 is CASSSAGDEQYF. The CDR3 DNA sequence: TGTGCCAGCAGTTCAGCAGGGGACGAGCAGTACTTC.

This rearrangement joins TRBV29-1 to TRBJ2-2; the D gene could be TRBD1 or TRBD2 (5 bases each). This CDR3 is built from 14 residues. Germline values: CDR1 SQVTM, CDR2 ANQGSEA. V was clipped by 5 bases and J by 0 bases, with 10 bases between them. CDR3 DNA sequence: TGCAGCGTTTTGGGGGATTCGAACACCGGGGAGCTGTTTTTT. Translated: CSVLGDSNTGELFF.

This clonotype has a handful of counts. In DNA form, the CDR3 reads TGTGCCAGCCGTAAAGGGGCCCTTTATGGCTACACCTTC. Amino acid sequence: CASRKGALYGYTF. The chain links TRBV12-3 or TRBV12-4 to TRBJ1-2; D might be TRBD1 (5 bases). The length of the CDR3 is 13 residues. Trimming removed 8 bases at V and 5 bases at J, with 15 bases between.

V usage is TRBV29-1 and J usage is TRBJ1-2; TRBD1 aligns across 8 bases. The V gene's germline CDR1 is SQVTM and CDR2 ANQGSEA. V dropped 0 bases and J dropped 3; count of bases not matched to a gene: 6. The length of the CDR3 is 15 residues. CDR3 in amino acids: CSVEDGAGGDYGYTF. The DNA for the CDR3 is TGCAGCGTTGAAGATGGGGCAGGGGGCGACTATGGCTACACCTTC.

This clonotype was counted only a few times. Written as DNA, the CDR3 is TGTGCCAGCAGCTTGGGGACGGGCAGCTCCTACGAGCAGTACTTC. Its protein is CASSLGTGSSYEQYF. The chain carries TRBV7-2 and TRBJ2-7; D possibly uses TRBD1 or TRBD2 (5 bases each). CDR1 and CDR2 from the germline V gene are SGHTA and FQGNSA. The V and J ends lost 3 bases and 0 bases respectively, with 12 bases between them. This CDR3 region has 15 residues.

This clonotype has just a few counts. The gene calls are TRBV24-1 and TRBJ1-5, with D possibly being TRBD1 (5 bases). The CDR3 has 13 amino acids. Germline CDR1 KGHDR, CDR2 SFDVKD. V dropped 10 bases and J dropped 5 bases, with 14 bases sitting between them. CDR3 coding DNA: TGTGCCACGCAGGGAAAGGGCCATCAGCCCCAGCATTTT. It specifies CATQGKGHQPQHF.

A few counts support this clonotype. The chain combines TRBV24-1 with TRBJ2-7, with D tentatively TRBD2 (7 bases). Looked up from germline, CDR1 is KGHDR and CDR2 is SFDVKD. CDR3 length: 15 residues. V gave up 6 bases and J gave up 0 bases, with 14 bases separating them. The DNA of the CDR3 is TGTGCCACCAGTAGGGGCGGGGGCAGCTCCTACGAGCAGTACTTC. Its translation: CATSRGGGSSYEQYF.

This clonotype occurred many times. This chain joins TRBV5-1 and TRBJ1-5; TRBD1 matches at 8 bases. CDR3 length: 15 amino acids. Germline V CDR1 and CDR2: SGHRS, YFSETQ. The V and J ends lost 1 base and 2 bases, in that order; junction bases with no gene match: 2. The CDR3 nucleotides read TGCGCCAGCAGCTTGTCAGGGGGCGGCAATCAGCCCCAGCATTTT. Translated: CASSLSGGGNQPQHF.

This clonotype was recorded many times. The DNA of the CDR3 is TGTGCCAGCAGCTCCGGGACAGGGGCGAGGGAGCAGTACTTC. Protein sequence: CASSSGTGAREQYF. The chain couples TRBV7-9 to TRBJ2-7, with 10 nucleotides matching TRBD1. Germline V CDR1 and CDR2: SEHNR, FQNEAQ (reference sequence). CDR3 size: 14 residues. Germline trimming cut 4 bases from V and 7 bases from J; bases unmatched to any gene: 7.

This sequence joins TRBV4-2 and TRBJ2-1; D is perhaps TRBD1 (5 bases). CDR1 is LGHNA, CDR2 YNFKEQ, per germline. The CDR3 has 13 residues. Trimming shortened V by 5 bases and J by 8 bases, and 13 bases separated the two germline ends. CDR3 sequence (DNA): TGTGCCAGCAGCATCGACCAGGGCGATGAGCAGTTCTTC. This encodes CASSIDQGDEQFF.

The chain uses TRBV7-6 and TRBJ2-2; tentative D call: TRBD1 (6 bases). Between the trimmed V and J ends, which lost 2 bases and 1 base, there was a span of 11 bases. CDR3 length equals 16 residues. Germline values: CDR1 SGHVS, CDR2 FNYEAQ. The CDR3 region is CASSLWSQGNTGELFF. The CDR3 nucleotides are TGTGCCAGCAGCTTATGGTCACAGGGGAACACCGGGGAGCTGTTTTTT.

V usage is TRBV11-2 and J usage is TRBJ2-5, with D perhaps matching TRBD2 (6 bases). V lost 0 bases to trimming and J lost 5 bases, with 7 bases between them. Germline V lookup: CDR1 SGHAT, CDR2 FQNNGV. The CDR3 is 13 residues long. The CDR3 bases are TGTGCCAGCAGCTTAGAGGCGGGGGAGACCCAGTACTTC. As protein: CASSLEAGETQYF. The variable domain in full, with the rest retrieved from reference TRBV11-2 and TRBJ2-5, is EAGVAQSPRYKIIEKRQSVAFWCNPISGHATLYWYQQILGQGPKLLIQFQNNGVVDDSQLPKDRFSAERLKGVDSTLKIQPAKLEDSAVYLCASSLEAGETQYFGPGTRLLVL.

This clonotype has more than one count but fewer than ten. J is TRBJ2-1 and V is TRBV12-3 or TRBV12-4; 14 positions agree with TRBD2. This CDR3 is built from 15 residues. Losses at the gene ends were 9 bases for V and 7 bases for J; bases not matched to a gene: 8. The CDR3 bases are TGTGCCAGTGCGGGACTAGCGGGAGTAGGTAATGAGCAGTTCTTC. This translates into CASAGLAGVGNEQFF.

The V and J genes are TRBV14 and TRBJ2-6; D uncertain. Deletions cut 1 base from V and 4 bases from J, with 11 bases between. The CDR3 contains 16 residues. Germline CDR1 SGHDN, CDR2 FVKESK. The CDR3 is CASSQAWRMGANVLTF. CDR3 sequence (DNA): TGTGCCAGCAGCCAAGCCTGGAGAATGGGGGCCAACGTCCTGACTTTC.

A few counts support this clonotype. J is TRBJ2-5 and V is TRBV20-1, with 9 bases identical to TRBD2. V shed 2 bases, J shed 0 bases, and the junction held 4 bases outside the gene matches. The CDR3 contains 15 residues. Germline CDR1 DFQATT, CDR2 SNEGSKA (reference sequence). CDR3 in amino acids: CSARTSGGYQETQYF. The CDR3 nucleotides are TGCAGTGCTAGAACCAGCGGGGGGTACCAAGAGACCCAGTACTTC.

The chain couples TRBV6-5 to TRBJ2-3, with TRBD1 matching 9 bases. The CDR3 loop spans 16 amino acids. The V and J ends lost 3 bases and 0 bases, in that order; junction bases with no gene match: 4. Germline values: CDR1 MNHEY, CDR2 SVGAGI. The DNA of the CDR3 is TGTGCCAGCAGTTATGACGGGACAGGGAGCACAGATACGCAGTATTTT. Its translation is CASSYDGTGSTDTQYF.

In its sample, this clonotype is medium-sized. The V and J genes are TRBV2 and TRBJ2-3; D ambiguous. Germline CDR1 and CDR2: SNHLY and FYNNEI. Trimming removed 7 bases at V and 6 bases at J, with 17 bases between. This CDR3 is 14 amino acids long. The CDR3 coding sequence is TGTGCCAGCACCTCAAGAGGAGTGAGGGATACGCAGTATTTT. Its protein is CASTSRGVRDTQYF.

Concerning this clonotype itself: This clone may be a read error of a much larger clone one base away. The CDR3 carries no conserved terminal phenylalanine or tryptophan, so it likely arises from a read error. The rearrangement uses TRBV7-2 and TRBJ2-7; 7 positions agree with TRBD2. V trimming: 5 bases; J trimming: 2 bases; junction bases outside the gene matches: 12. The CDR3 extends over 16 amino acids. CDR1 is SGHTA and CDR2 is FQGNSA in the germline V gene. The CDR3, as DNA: TGTGCCAGCAGCCCCGGGTCAGGCGCGGGGGCCTACGAGCAGTACTCC. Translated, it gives CASSPGSGAGAYEQYS.

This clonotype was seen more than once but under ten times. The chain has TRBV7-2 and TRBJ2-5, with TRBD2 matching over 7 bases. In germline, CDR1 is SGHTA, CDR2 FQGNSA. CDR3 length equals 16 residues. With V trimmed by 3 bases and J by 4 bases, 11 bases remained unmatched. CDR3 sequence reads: CASSFKSGNHVETQYF. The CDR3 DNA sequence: TGTGCCAGCAGCTTTAAGAGCGGGAATCACGTAGAGACCCAGTACTTC.

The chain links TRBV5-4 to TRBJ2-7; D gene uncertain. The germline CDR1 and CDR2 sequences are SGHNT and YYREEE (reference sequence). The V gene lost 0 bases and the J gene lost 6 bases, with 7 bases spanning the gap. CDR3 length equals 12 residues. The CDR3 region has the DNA TGTGCCAGCAGCTTGGAAACGGGCGAGCAGTACTTC. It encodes CASSLETGEQYF.

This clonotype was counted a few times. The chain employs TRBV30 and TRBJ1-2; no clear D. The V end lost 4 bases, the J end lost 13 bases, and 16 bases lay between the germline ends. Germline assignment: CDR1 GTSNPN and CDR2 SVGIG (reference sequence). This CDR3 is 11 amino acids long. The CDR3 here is CAWTSQGRFTF. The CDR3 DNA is TGTGCCTGGACATCCCAAGGGAGGTTCACCTTC.